The T cell receptor beta chain under discussion was sequenced for a study of blood T cells in healthy people across ages. Study conclusions and caveats: The fall in TCR beta diversity per million T cells was roughly linear with age. There was a strong correlation between TCR beta diversity and naive T cell percentage.

CDR3 length: 13 residues. Germline V gene sequence: CDR1 MNHEY, CDR2 SMNVEV (reference sequence). The sample providers were healthy Caucasian people from Russia, aged about 6 to 95. In this sample, this clonotype turned up a few times. Its antigen is still unknown. Germline and junction disagree at one end, which may indicate a read error. A second 7 to 11 cycle PCR used barcoded and J-beta primers. TCRdb reanalysed the 5' RACE reads using MiXCR and keeps one entry per CDR3 protein. This repertoire shows hundreds of thousands of distinct CDR3 sequences, about a quarter found once; its top ten account for 2.5% to 3.5%. The same sample was also studied in work on T cells of mothers and their children. In that study: Reverse transcription into cDNA received all extracted RNA, at approximately 1.5 ug per 15 ul.

The chain is built from TRBV27 and TRBJ2-5; perhaps TRBD2 as D (5 bases). Sequencing was performed on blood. This sequence was found in a boy aged 5 to 17 in good health. Here the CDR3 reads CASSWGRDNERFF. The CDR3 bases are TGTGCCAGCAGTTGGGGTAGGGATAATGAGCGGTTCTTC.